The 2 T cell receptor beta chains below were found in one sample sequenced in a study of blood T cell repertoires in COVID-19. Here immunoSEQ multiplex PCR was the method, and the copy in TCRdb shows in-frame clones only, minus some. Of approximately 190,000 clones listed, about four fifths are singletons. Material: peripheral blood. The receptors stem from an older woman with COVID-19, enrolled during active disease.

J is TRBJ2-5 and V is TRBV5-1; no definite D call. CDR3 length equals 14 residues. V shed 2 bases and J shed 1 base, with 9 bases lying between them. Germline assignment: CDR1 SGHRS and CDR2 YFSETQ. CDR3 loop: CASSFVESQETQYF. CDR3 DNA sequence: TGCGCCAGCAGCTTCGTGGAGAGCCAAGAGACCCAGTACTTC.

This clone has a handful of counts. The V call is TRBV2, the J call TRBJ2-1, with 11 bases that match TRBD2. Germline-derived CDR1 and CDR2 are SNHLY and FYNNEI. This CDR3 has 16 amino acids. V lost 6 bases and J lost 3; bases outside the gene matches: 7. The CDR3 DNA is TGTGCCAGCAGCTTGACTCTAGCGGGAGGCTACAATGAGCAGTTCTTC. Residues: CASSLTLAGGYNEQFF.